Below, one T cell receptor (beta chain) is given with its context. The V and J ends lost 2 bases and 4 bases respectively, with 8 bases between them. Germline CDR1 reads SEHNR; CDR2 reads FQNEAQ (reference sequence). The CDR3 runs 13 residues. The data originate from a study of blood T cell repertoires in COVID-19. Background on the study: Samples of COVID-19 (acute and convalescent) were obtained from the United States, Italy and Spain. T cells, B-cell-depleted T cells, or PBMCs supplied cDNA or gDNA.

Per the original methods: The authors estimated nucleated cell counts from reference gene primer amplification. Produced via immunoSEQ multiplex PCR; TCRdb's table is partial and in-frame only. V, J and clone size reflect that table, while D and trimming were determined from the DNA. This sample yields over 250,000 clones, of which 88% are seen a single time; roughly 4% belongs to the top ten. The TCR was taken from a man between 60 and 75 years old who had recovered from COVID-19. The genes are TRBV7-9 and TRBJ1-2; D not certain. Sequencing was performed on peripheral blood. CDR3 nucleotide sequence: TGTGCCAGCAGCTTACCGGTTATCTATGGCTACACCTTC. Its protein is CASSLPVIYGYTF.